The rows below give T cell receptor beta chains drawn from one sample of a study of response to subunit inactivated influenza vaccine. TCRdb passed the RT-PCR reads through MiXCR, listing each CDR3 protein once. The profile shows more than 450,000 distinct CDR3 sequences, approximately 12% of them singletons. This sample comprised PBMCs from blood, obtained on the day of vaccination. These receptors were collected from a man aged 50 to 59 who received an inactivated influenza vaccine. Both conserved end residues are part of each CDR3.

V gene	CDR3 protein
TRBV12-3/TRBV12-4	CASRLAGGPNEQFF
TRBV12-2	CASRLERAGLADTGELFF
TRBV12-3/TRBV12-4	CASIIQDRYEQYF
TRBV30	CAWRGLAGYTGELFF
TRBV28	CASSSLRSGYTF
TRBV6-6	CASRVLLSNEQFF
TRBV20-1	CSARAGTGLGEQYF
TRBV7-6	CASSRSGAGGINEQFF
TRBV7-9	CASSFWGEETQYF
TRBV18	CASSPWDGTYEQYF
TRBV4-3	CASSQELAGIHTGELFF
TRBV28	CASSPLGGSPEAFF
TRBV6-1	CASTIDRGITDTQYF
TRBV10-3	CAISDNRGAGQPQHF
TRBV28	CASRPTQFFGRGEQYF
TRBV7-9	CASSLRGVGDTQYF
TRBV6-2/TRBV6-3	CASSYLVAYEQYF
TRBV7-6	CASSPKGQIFTDTQYF
TRBV27	CASSLEASGISYEQYF
TRBV4-3	CASSRGLAGGYEQYF
TRBV20-1	CSAPPTGRVKLFF
TRBV20-1	CSARDSAHTDTQYF
TRBV20-1	CSARDQGGEGTQYF
TRBV7-9	CASSLALAGAGPLGAFF
TRBV20-1	CSANPGLAGSLETQYF
TRBV7-2	CASSVSGSRNEQYF
TRBV27	CASKGWGTSGRIEQFF
TRBV10-3	CAISESGRTYEQYF
TRBV4-1	CASSQRDRDTGELFF
TRBV11-2	CASSFPASGRDYNEQFF
TRBV10-3	CAISESLAGGSYNEQFF
TRBV21-1	CASSKAPTGGGISLILYGYTF
TRBV29-1	CSVPDRDYGYTF
TRBV12-3/TRBV12-4	CASSLLAVGESDTQYF
TRBV4-1	CASSQGPRQGLYNEQFF
TRBV3-1	CASSPARGGRYEQYF
TRBV25-1	CASSEGHTTGIMTEAFF
TRBV29-1	CSVGSSTETQYF
TRBV5-1	CASSLLASNEQFF
TRBV7-9	CASSNGLADEQFF
TRBV20-1	CSARLAESPDTQYF
TRBV28	CASSPFAGGIQETQYF
TRBV11-2	CASSLGPSGRANTGELFF
TRBV25-1	CASSASRDYNEQFF
TRBV28	CASSNVGQVLRNF